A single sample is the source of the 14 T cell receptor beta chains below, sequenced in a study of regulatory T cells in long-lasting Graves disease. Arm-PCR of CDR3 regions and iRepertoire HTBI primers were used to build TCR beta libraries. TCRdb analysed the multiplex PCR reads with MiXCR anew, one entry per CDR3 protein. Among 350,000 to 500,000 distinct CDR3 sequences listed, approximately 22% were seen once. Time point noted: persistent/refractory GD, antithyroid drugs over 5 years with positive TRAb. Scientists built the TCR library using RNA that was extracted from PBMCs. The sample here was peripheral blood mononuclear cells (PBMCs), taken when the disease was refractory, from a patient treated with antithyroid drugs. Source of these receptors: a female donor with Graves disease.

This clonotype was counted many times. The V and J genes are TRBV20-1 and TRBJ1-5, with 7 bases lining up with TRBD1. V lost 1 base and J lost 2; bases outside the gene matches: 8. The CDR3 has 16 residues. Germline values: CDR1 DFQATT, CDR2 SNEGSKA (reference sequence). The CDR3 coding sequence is TGCAGTGCTAGAGCTCGACAGGGTTTGGGCAATCAGCCCCAGCATTTT. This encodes CSARARQGLGNQPQHF.

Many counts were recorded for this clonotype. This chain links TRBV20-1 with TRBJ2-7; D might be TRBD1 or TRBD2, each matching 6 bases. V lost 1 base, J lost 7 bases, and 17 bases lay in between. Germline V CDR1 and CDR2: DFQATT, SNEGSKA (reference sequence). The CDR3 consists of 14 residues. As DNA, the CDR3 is TGCAGTGCTAGAGGAGGGGGAGGCCTTGTGGAGCAGTACTTC. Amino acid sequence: CSARGGGGLVEQYF.

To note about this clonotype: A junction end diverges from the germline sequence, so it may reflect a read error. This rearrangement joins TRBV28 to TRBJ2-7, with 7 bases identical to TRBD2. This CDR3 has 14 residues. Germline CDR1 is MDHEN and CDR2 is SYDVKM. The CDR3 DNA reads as TGTGCCAGCAGCCCAGGCGGGGGACCCTACGGGCAGTACTTC. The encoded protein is CASSPGGGPYGQYF.

Here the CDR3 reads CASSIDVRGTEAFF. For the CDR3, the DNA is TGTGCCAGTAGTATAGATGTCCGAGGGACTGAAGCTTTCTTT. The chain employs TRBV19 and TRBJ1-1; D ambiguous. Per germline, CDR1 LNHDA and CDR2 SQIVND (reference sequence). V was trimmed by 0 bases and J by 5 bases, leaving 10 bases between them. The CDR3 totals 14 residues.

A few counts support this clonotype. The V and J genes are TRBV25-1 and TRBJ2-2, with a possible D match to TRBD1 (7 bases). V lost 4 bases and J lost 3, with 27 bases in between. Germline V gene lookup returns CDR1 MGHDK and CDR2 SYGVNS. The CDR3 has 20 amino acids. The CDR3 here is CASSGRGTASAGHYTGELFF. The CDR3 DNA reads TGTGCCAGCAGTGGTCGGGGGACAGCTTCGGCCGGGCACTACACCGGGGAGCTGTTTTTT.

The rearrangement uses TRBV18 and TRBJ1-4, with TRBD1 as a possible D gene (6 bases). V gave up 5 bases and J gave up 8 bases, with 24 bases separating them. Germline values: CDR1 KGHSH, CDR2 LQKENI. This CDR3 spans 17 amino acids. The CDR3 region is CASSGDTLLSVGEKLFF. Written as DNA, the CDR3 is TGTGCCAGCTCAGGGGACACTCTCCTCTCCGTTGGAGAAAAACTGTTTTTT.

In nucleotides, the CDR3 is TGTGCCAGCAGTTCCCGGCTTACTGAAGCTTTCTTT. Amino acid sequence: CASSSRLTEAFF. V and J are TRBV28 and TRBJ1-1; D uncertain. Between the trimmed V and J ends, which lost 4 bases and 5 bases, there was a span of 8 bases. Germline V gene data show CDR1 as MDHEN and CDR2 as SYDVKM. The CDR3 length is 12 residues.

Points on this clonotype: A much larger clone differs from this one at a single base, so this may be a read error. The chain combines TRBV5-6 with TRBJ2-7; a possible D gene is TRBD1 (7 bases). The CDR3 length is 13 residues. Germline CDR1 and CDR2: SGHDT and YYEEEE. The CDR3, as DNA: TGTGCCAGCAGCTTGGCGCAGGGGGGCGAGCAGTGCTTC. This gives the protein CASSLAQGGEQCF.

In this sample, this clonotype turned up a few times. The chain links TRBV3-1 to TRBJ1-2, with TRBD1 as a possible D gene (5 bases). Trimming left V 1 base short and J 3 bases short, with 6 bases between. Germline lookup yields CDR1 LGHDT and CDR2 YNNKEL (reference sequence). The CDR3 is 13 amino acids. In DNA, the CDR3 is TGTGCCAGCAGCCAAGGGGGCTACTATGGCTACACCTTC. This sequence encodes CASSQGGYYGYTF.

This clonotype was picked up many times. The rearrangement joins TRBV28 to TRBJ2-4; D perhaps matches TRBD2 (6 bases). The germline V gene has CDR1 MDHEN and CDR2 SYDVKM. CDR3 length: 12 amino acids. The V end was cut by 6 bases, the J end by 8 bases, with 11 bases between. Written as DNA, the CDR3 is TGTGCCAGCAGCGGGAGTCTGGACATTCAGTACTTC. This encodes CASSGSLDIQYF.

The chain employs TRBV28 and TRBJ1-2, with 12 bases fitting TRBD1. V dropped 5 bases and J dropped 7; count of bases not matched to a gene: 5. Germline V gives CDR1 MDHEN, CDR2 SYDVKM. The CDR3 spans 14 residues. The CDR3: CASSAGTGGSGYTF. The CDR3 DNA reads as TGTGCCAGCAGTGCCGGGACAGGGGGCTCTGGCTACACCTTC.

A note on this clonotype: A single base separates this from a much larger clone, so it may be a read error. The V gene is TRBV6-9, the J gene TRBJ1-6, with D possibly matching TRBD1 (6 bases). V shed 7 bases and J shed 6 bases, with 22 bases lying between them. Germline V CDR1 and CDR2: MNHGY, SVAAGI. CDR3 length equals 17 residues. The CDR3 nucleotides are TGTGCCAGCAATTACATGTTGGGGGGCAGCTTTAATTCACCCCTCCACTTT. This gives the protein CASNYMLGGSFNSPLHF.

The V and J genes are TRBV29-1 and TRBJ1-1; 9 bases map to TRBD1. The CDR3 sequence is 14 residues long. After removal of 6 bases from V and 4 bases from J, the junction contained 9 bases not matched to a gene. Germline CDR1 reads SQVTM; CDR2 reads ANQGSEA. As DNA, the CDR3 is TGCAGCGTAAACCTGGGACAGGGTGGCACTGAAGCTTTCTTT. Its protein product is CSVNLGQGGTEAFF.

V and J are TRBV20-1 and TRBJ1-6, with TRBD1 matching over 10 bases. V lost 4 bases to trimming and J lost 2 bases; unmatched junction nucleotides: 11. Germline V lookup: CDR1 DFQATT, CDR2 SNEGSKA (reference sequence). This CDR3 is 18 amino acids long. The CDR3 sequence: CSAMVGTGETPYNSPLHF. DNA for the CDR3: TGCAGTGCTATGGTCGGGACAGGGGAAACACCCTATAATTCACCCCTCCACTTT.